Listed here are 20 T cell receptor beta chains from one sample, sequenced in a study of T cells in Graves' hyperthyroidism and ophthalmopathy. RNA transcripts yielded amplified TCR beta CDR3 regions. During a first-round RT-PCR of the TCR CDR3, the HTBI primer set was used. TCRdb reprocessed the multiplex PCR reads via MiXCR and lists one record per CDR3 protein. The data hold roughly 700,000 distinct CDR3 sequences, with 15% to 20% observed a single time. The material sequenced was blood. The receptors were gathered from a man in his fifties with Graves' hyperthyroidism.

This clonotype was recorded at least ten times. The chain employs TRBV18 and TRBJ2-5, with TRBD1 identical over 10 bases. CDR1 and CDR2 (germline): KGHSH, LQKENI. The CDR3 contains 14 residues. Trimming cost V 4 bases and J 5 bases; bases outside gene matches: 4. The CDR3 spells CASSRGTGEETQYF. CDR3 nucleotide sequence: TGTGCCAGCTCACGAGGGACAGGGGAGGAGACCCAGTACTTC. Together with reference TRBV18 and TRBJ2-5, the CDR3 gives the full variable domain: NAGVMQNPRHLVRRRGQEARLRCSPMKGHSHVYWYRQLPEEGLKFMVYLQKENIIDESGMPKERFSAEFPKEGPSILRIQQVVRGDSAAYFCASSRGTGEETQYFGPGTRLLVL.

In its sample, this clonotype was seen once. A much larger clonotype is one base distant, so this may be a read error. The CDR3 carries no conserved terminal phenylalanine or tryptophan, so it likely arises from a read error. V is TRBV30 and J is TRBJ2-1; D gene uncertain. The CDR3 consists of 12 residues. The germline gives CDR1 GTSNPN, CDR2 SVGIG (reference sequence). V was clipped by 2 bases and J by 1 base, with 3 bases between them. The CDR3 protein is CAWSPSYNEQFL. The CDR3 DNA reads TGTGCCTGGAGTCCATCCTACAATGAGCAGTTCCTC.

This clonotype was observed at least ten times. V is TRBV6-1 and J is TRBJ1-4; 8 positions match TRBD1. Germline CDR1 is MNHNS and CDR2 is SASEGT. With 7 bases clipped from V and 8 bases from J, the junction kept 12 bases outside the gene matches. This CDR3 has 15 residues. CDR3 amino acids: CASNRRTGRGEKLFF. DNA of the CDR3: TGTGCCAGCAATAGACGGACAGGGAGGGGGGAAAAACTGTTTTTT.

This clonotype was detected many times. The V gene is TRBV28, the J gene TRBJ1-5; D remains unclear. The germline gives CDR1 MDHEN, CDR2 SYDVKM. The CDR3 spans 18 residues. Trimming left V 6 bases short and J 0 bases short, with 21 bases between. CDR3 region: CASSYVLPFSYSNQPQHF. DNA of the CDR3: TGTGCCAGCAGCTACGTACTCCCCTTTTCATATAGCAATCAGCCCCAGCATTTT.

This clonotype has a count of ten or more. The V and J genes are TRBV9 and TRBJ1-2; a weak D match, TRBD1 (6 bases). Germline V gene sequence: CDR1 SGDLS, CDR2 YYNGEE. The CDR3 consists of 15 residues. Trimming took off 2 bases at V and 0 bases at J, with 11 bases between the two ends. The CDR3 is CASSVYRDTNYGYTF. CDR3 in DNA: TGTGCCAGCAGCGTTTACCGGGACACTAACTATGGCTACACCTTC.

The table lists this clonotype with many counts. The chain has TRBV5-1 and TRBJ2-5; 8 bases fit TRBD2. Germline V lookup: CDR1 SGHRS, CDR2 YFSETQ. With 0 bases clipped from V and 1 base from J, the junction kept 5 bases outside the gene matches. This CDR3 contains 16 residues. The CDR3 DNA reads as TGCGCCAGCAGCTTGGGAGGTAGCGGGACCCAAGAGACCCAGTACTTC. As protein: CASSLGGSGTQETQYF.

This clonotype was counted many times. The chain employs TRBV19 and TRBJ2-1; 7 nucleotides align to TRBD2. The germline gives CDR1 LNHDA, CDR2 SQIVND (reference sequence). Losses at the gene ends were 3 bases for V and 0 bases for J; bases not matched to a gene: 11. The length of the CDR3 is 18 residues. The CDR3 region has the DNA TGTGCCAGTAGTATCTCGGCTAGCGGTTCTAGCTCCTACAATGAGCAGTTCTTC. This encodes CASSISASGSSSYNEQFF.

The chain carries TRBV6-1 and TRBJ2-7; 7 bases align to TRBD2. The germline V gene has CDR1 MNHNS and CDR2 SASEGT. The CDR3 totals 14 residues. V trimming: 6 bases; J trimming: 5 bases; junction bases outside the gene matches: 10. The CDR3 DNA sequence: TGTGCCAGCAGAAAGCGGGATGGGATCAACGAGCAGTACTTC. It translates to CASRKRDGINEQYF.

The V and J genes are TRBV7-6 and TRBJ1-6; TRBD1 matches 7 bases. The CDR3 is 14 residues long. Per germline, CDR1 SGHVS and CDR2 FNYEAQ. V lost 5 bases, J lost 10 bases, and 8 bases stayed unmatched. The CDR3 nucleotides read TGTGCCAGCAGCGTACAGGGGAGAGGGTCACCCCTCCACTTT. This translates into CASSVQGRGSPLHF. Full variable domain (remainder filled in from reference TRBV7-6 and TRBJ1-6): GAGVSQSPRYKVTKRGQDVALRCDPISGHVSLYWYRQALGQGPEFLTYFNYEAQQDKSGLPNDRFSAERPEGSISTLTIQRTEQRDSAMYRCASSVQGRGSPLHFGNGTRLTVT.

The chain joins TRBV20-1 to TRBJ2-1; 9 bases fit TRBD2. The CDR3 loop spans 17 amino acids. CDR1 DFQATT and CDR2 SNEGSKA come from the germline V gene (reference sequence). After removal of 6 bases from V and 0 bases from J, the junction contained 12 bases not matched to a gene. CDR3 in DNA: TGCAGTGCCAAGGGGCTCGCGGGAGGGATCTCCTACAATGAGCAGTTCTTC. Translating gives CSAKGLAGGISYNEQFF.

V gene TRBV4-3 combines with J gene TRBJ1-4; D is ambiguous. Trimming shortened V by 2 bases and J by 1 base, and 5 bases separated the two germline ends. The CDR3 sequence is 14 residues long. Germline values: CDR1 LGHNA, CDR2 YSLEER. For the CDR3, the DNA is TGCGCCAGCAGCCAACTGGGAACTAATGAAAAACTGTTTTTT. This encodes CASSQLGTNEKLFF.

This clonotype was found a few times. The V gene is TRBV6-5, the J gene TRBJ1-2, with 9 bases lining up with TRBD1. From germline, CDR1 is MNHEY and CDR2 SVGAGI. The V segment lost 4 bases and the J segment 7 bases; nucleotides outside the gene matches: 10. The CDR3 covers 15 residues. The CDR3 sequence is CASSFITGGAGGYTF. In DNA, the CDR3 is TGTGCCAGCAGTTTTATAACAGGGGGCGCCGGTGGCTACACCTTC.

This clonotype was observed many times. The chain has TRBV2 and TRBJ1-2, with D maybe TRBD1 (5 bases). Germline CDR1 and CDR2: SNHLY and FYNNEI. This CDR3 is built from 14 residues. V was cut by 7 bases and J by 7 bases, with 19 bases left in between. The CDR3 DNA sequence: TGTGCCAGCAACTCCCCGCCCGGGGACTTTGGCTACACCTTC. Translating gives CASNSPPGDFGYTF.

The rearrangement joins TRBV28 to TRBJ1-3; no clear D. The CDR3 contains 15 residues. Germline assignment: CDR1 MDHEN and CDR2 SYDVKM. V lost 1 base to trimming and J lost 0 bases, with 7 bases between them. CDR3 in amino acids: CASSLFTPSGNTIYF. The CDR3 DNA reads as TGTGCCAGCAGTTTATTCACGCCCTCTGGAAACACCATATATTTT.

This sequence joins TRBV5-1 and TRBJ2-7; the D gene is possibly TRBD2 (6 bases). Germline assignment: CDR1 SGHRS and CDR2 YFSETQ. The CDR3 has 16 amino acids. Trimming shortened V by 3 bases and J by 0 bases, and 16 bases separated the two germline ends. CDR3 region: CASSSGGGRISYEQYF. The CDR3 DNA sequence: TGCGCCAGCAGCTCCGGGGGTGGGCGGATCTCCTACGAGCAGTACTTC.

About this clonotype: The junction and the germline gene differ at one end; a read error may be behind it. J is TRBJ2-5 and V is TRBV20-1; D may be TRBD2 (6 bases). The CDR3 spans 16 residues. Germline loops: CDR1 DFQATT, CDR2 SNEGSKA (reference sequence). CDR3 in amino acids: CSLLGFSGEYQATQYF. In DNA, the CDR3 is TGCAGTCTGCTAGGGTTTAGCGGAGAGTACCAAGCGACCCAGTACTTC.

In its sample, this clonotype was seen many times. V usage is TRBV12-3 or TRBV12-4 and J usage is TRBJ1-1; D is perhaps TRBD1 (6 bases). This CDR3 comprises 12 residues. Trimming removed 5 bases from V and 4 bases from J, with 8 bases in between. The CDR3 loop is CASSPQGTEAFF. The CDR3 DNA is TGTGCCAGCAGTCCACAGGGCACTGAAGCTTTCTTT.

This clonotype has only a few counts. The CDR3 sequence: CASRQGTSEYNEQFF. CDR3 bases: TGTGCCAGCAGACAAGGGACTAGCGAATACAATGAGCAGTTCTTC. V and J are TRBV28 and TRBJ2-1, with 10 bases aligning to TRBD2. The length of the CDR3 is 15 residues. V lost 6 bases, J lost 4 bases, and 6 bases stayed unmatched. The germline V gene has CDR1 MDHEN and CDR2 SYDVKM.

The CDR3 DNA is TGTGCCAGCAGCTTAGCGCCGGGACAGGGGGCGCGGGAGACTGAAGCTTTCTTT. It translates to CASSLAPGQGARETEAFF. The rearrangement links TRBV5-6 to TRBJ1-1, with 12 bases that match TRBD1. The length of the CDR3 is 18 residues. Germline values: CDR1 SGHDT, CDR2 YYEEEE. V was clipped by 2 bases and J by 5 bases; unmatched bases: 13.

This clonotype came up many times. The chain has TRBV6-1 and TRBJ1-6; 8 nucleotides align to TRBD1. This CDR3 spans 15 amino acids. Germline CDR1 MNHNS, CDR2 SASEGT. The V and J ends lost 6 bases and 7 bases, in that order; junction bases with no gene match: 8. This chain's CDR3 is CASSRRQGTNSPLHF. CDR3 in DNA: TGTGCCAGCAGCAGGAGACAGGGGACAAATTCACCCCTCCACTTT.